The TCR beta chain described here comes from a study of blood T cells in healthy people across ages (dated by TCRdb to the mid-2010s). In terms of the full investigation: Template switching captured roughly one uniquely barcoded TCR beta cDNA molecule per two T cells in model experiments. Using the same blood draw, the study looked at two additional independent replicas of 1 million unique cDNA reads for two donors, one aged 18 to 30 and the other aged 80 or older. Using deep sequencing normalized with unique cDNA molecular identifiers, the study measured how TCR beta repertoire diversity changes with age. Donors of different ages were randomly distributed across sequencing lanes to avoid experimental bias. The donors were divided into four age groups: young (average approximately 17 years), middle-aged (approximately 39), aged (approximately 62) and long-lived (around 80). The full study reports these points: There was a strong correlation between observed TCR beta diversity and the percentage of naive T cells measured by flow cytometry. Because profiling used bulk unsorted PBMCs, naive and antigen-experienced compartments could not be compared conclusively. Observed TCR beta diversity per million T cells fell roughly linearly with age, and a significant reduction was already apparent by age about 43. The CMV infection status of donors was not known, potentially confounding age-related changes in expanded clonotypes. Total diversity estimates from one million sequenced T cells were considered lower bounds and underestimates. The long-lived group showed more naive CD4+ T cells, fewer expanded clones and increased TCR diversity than the aged group, suggesting age selection.

In the case of this clonotype: Its antigen has not been determined. The sample holds no much larger clone one base away, and base qualities are not on file.

The roughly 37 donors, aged roughly 6 to 95 years, were systemically healthy Caucasian individuals from Russia. Each donor gave 8 to 10 milliliters of peripheral blood, drawn into EDTA-treated Vacutainer tubes. Ficoll-Paque density-gradient centrifugation was used to isolate PBMCs, with at least 6.5 million per sample. Total RNA, at least 6 micrograms per sample, was extracted from PBMCs with Trizol reagent. Naive CD45RAhigh/CD27high T cell percentages were measured by flow cytometry on a PBMC aliquot from every donor. The CDR3 measures 14 amino acids from cysteine to phenylalanine. Only the CDR3 DNA is retained, 42 bases long and in frame from the first base. Between the V and J ends, shortened by 0 bases and 4 bases respectively, the junction contains 10 bases. The germline V gene sets CDR1 to SGHRS and CDR2 to YFSETQ. Libraries were constructed by 5' RACE. The second PCR ran for roughly 7 to 12 cycles and used a J-beta primer mix along with a sample-barcoded 5' primer. A unique molecular identifier was introduced onto each TCR beta cDNA molecule by a template-switch 5' adaptor carrying 12 random nucleotides. At least 2.5 million CDR3-containing paired-end reads were obtained from each sample. The Mint cDNA synthesis kit, primed by a TRBC-specific oligonucleotide, was used to synthesize first-strand cDNA from all RNA. After uracil-DNA glycosylase treatment, a first 18-cycle PCR used universal primers M1SS and BC2_uni_R on all cDNA. The paper's processing steps were these. For normalization, 1 million high-quality reads, each with a distinct molecular identifier, were randomly selected from each sample. Reads with shared molecular identifiers were discarded instead of being binned into consensus sequences. MiTCR, with a Q25 quality threshold and the strictest error-elimination algorithm, was used for CDR3 identification, clonotype clustering and error correction. A nonparametric unseen species model with Euler transformation was used to estimate lower-bound total TCR beta diversity. TCRdb reanalyzed the raw reads on its own, using fastp at Q25 for trimming and MiXCR for clone calling, and kept in-frame beta chains. Rows are unified per CDR3 protein, each entry keeping the most common DNA and genes. The V and J calls, along with clone size, are taken from TCRdb and not from the paper's own processing. The sample table contains roughly 1.9 million distinct CDR3 sequences; only one count was recorded for around 42% of them. Of the sample, around 23% falls within the top ten clones.

Rearrangement joined TRBV5-1 to TRBJ1-2; a tentative D call is TRBD1 (6 bases match). Sequenced input: blood. The origin of this receptor is a human donor in good health. For the CDR3, the sequence is CASSLEQDSYGYTF. DNA sequence: TGCGCCAGCAGCTTGGAGCAGGACAGCTATGGCTACACCTTC.